The source of this TCR beta chain is a study of cytomegalovirus exposure and HLA in healthy donors. The wider study: Roughly 86 million unique TCRs from HLA-typed donors made up an early data release.

Concerning this clone itself: Antigen: not known.

V trimming: 4 bases; J trimming: 8 bases; junction bases outside the gene matches: 10. Germline assignment: CDR1 SGHDT and CDR2 YYEEEE. CDR3 length: 15 amino acids. PCR was performed using 60 Vbeta and 13 Jbeta primers. Produced via immunoSEQ multiplex PCR; TCRdb's table is partial and in-frame only. The sample includes 150,000 to 200,000 clones, 75% to 85% seen only once; the top ten take about 2.1%. Study results and limitations: The study recorded about 150 TCR beta chains that were cytomegalovirus-associated. Later analysis showed most CMV-associated TCR beta chains appearing HLA-restricted.

The V call is TRBV5-6, the J call TRBJ2-2; 8 nucleotides align to TRBD1. The receptor comes from a woman between 18 and 29 years old in good health and CMV-seronegative. Sequences were obtained from PBMCs. DNA of the CDR3: TGTGCCAGCAGCCTCCTCCGGGACAGGAGTGGGGAGCTGTTTTTT. It encodes CASSLLRDRSGELFF.